The 18 T cell receptor beta chains below were found in one sample sequenced in a study of blood T cell repertoires in COVID-19. Assay used: immunoSEQ multiplex PCR; TCRdb lists only in-frame clones, some missing. The sample contains fewer than 140,000 clones, around 80% of which appear only once. Sequencing used peripheral blood. Receptors originate from a man aged 80 or over with COVID-19, enrolled during active disease.

This chain uses TRBV5-1 with TRBJ2-7; 8 bases line up with TRBD2. The J segment lost 0 bases and the V segment lost 1 base, leaving 15 bases of the junction unmatched. CDR3 size: 19 residues. The germline V gene encodes CDR1 SGHRS and CDR2 YFSETQ. CDR3 protein: CASSLSGGTLKISSYEQYF. The DNA of the CDR3 is TGCGCCAGCAGCTTGTCGGGGGGGACACTCAAAATTAGCTCCTACGAGCAGTACTTC.

This clone has only one observation. The chain is built from TRBV18 and TRBJ1-1; the match to TRBD1 covers 7 bases. CDR1 and CDR2 from the germline V gene are KGHSH and LQKENI. With 6 bases clipped from V and 11 bases from J, the junction kept 12 bases outside the gene matches. CDR3 size: 13 residues. CDR3 amino acids: CASSPIGTVEAFF. The DNA of the CDR3 is TGTGCCAGCTCCCCCATAGGGACAGTGGAGGCTTTCTTT.

CDR3 nucleotide sequence: TGTGCCAGCAGCGGCCTAGCGGAGATAGCCAAAAACATTCAGTACTTC. Its translation is CASSGLAEIAKNIQYF. This sequence joins TRBV9 and TRBJ2-4, with 7 nucleotides matching TRBD2. Unmatched junction bases numbered 6, after V lost 3 bases and J lost 0 bases. The germline gives CDR1 SGDLS, CDR2 YYNGEE. The CDR3 is 16 amino acids. The full variable domain, its missing parts supplied by reference TRBV9 and TRBJ2-4, is DSGVTQTPKHLITATGQRVTLRCSPRSGDLSVYWYQQSLDQGLQFLIQYYNGEERAKGNILERFSAQQFPDLHSELNLSSLELGDSALYFCASSGLAEIAKNIQYFGAGTRLSVL.

The CDR3 nucleotides are TGTGCCAGCAGCTTGCGGGTCTCCTACAATGAGCAGTTCTTC. Protein: CASSLRVSYNEQFF. The chain combines TRBV11-2 with TRBJ2-1; D perhaps matches TRBD2 (5 bases). Germline lookup yields CDR1 SGHAT and CDR2 FQNNGV. This CDR3 has 14 residues. V was clipped by 3 bases and J by 0 bases, with 6 bases between them. Supplemented by reference TRBV11-2 and TRBJ2-1, the full variable domain reads EAGVAQSPRYKIIEKRQSVAFWCNPISGHATLYWYQQILGQGPKLLIQFQNNGVVDDSQLPKDRFSAERLKGVDSTLKIQPAKLEDSAVYLCASSLRVSYNEQFFGPGTRLTVL.

As DNA, the CDR3 is TGTGCCAGCAGTTACCCGCTGACAGGGGGCACTGAAGCTTTCTTT. As protein: CASSYPLTGGTEAFF. The rearrangement links TRBV6-6 to TRBJ1-1; 9 bases align to TRBD1. Unmatched junction bases numbered 5, after V lost 2 bases and J lost 4 bases. This CDR3 region has 15 residues. Germline V gene data show CDR1 as MNHNY and CDR2 as SVGAGI (reference sequence).

The chain is built from TRBV19 and TRBJ2-3; 8 bases are shared with TRBD2. The V gene's germline CDR1 is LNHDA and CDR2 SQIVND (reference sequence). There are 15 residues in the CDR3. The V gene end was trimmed by 3 bases and the J gene end by 0 bases; junction bases not matched to a gene: 2. This chain's CDR3 is CASSISGSSTDTQYF. As DNA, the CDR3 is TGTGCCAGTAGTATCAGCGGGAGTAGCACAGATACGCAGTATTTT.

The chain has TRBV27 and TRBJ2-3; 9 nucleotides align to TRBD2. The germline V gene encodes CDR1 MNHEY and CDR2 SMNVEV (reference sequence). Trimming at V came to 8 bases and at J to 0 bases, leaving 6 bases not matched to a gene. CDR3 length: 15 amino acids. The CDR3 spells CASPRLAASTDTQYF. CDR3 DNA sequence: TGTGCCAGCCCCCGACTAGCGGCAAGCACAGATACGCAGTATTTT.

The chain links TRBV29-1 to TRBJ2-7; 7 bases align to TRBD1. Germline V lookup: CDR1 SQVTM, CDR2 ANQGSEA. V was clipped by 5 bases and J by 2 bases; unmatched bases: 6. This CDR3 contains 13 residues. This CDR3 is CSVKGGRTYEQYF. CDR3 nucleotide sequence: TGCAGCGTTAAAGGGGGCAGAACCTACGAGCAGTACTTC.

The genes are TRBV7-9 and TRBJ2-5; perhaps TRBD2 as D (6 bases). Between the trimmed V and J ends, which lost 1 base and 2 bases, there was a span of 8 bases. CDR3 length: 14 amino acids. CDR1 and CDR2 (germline): SEHNR, FQNEAQ (reference sequence). The CDR3 region has the DNA TGTGCCAGCAGCTTAGGACGGGGGCAAGAGACCCAGTACTTC. Its protein is CASSLGRGQETQYF.

This clone showed up just once. The CDR3 nucleotides read TGTGCCAGCAGCCAAGGGACAGGGTTGGGGTATGGCTACACCTTC. It specifies CASSQGTGLGYGYTF. This chain uses TRBV3-1 (or the pseudogene TRBV3-2) with TRBJ1-2; 8 nucleotides line up with TRBD1. This CDR3 has 15 residues. V gave up 1 base and J gave up 5 bases; unmatched junction bases: 6. Germline V gene lookup returns CDR1 LGHDT and CDR2 YNNKEL (reference sequence).

The genes are TRBV27 and TRBJ2-7, with 11 bases identical to TRBD2. There are 15 residues in the CDR3. With V trimmed by 6 bases and J by 2 bases, 6 bases remained unmatched. CDR1 is MNHEY, CDR2 SMNVEV, per germline (reference sequence). The CDR3 nucleotides are TGTGCCAGCAGCTATCTAGCGGGAGGTCCCTACGAGCAGTACTTC. Its protein is CASSYLAGGPYEQYF.

The DNA for the CDR3 is TGTGCCAGCAGCACCGGGACAGGGACCCACACAGATACGCAGTATTTT. It encodes CASSTGTGTHTDTQYF. V is TRBV5-4 and J is TRBJ2-3, with 9 positions matching TRBD1. This CDR3 comprises 16 residues. CDR1 and CDR2 from the germline V gene are SGHNT and YYREEE (reference sequence). Germline trimming cut 4 bases from V and 2 bases from J; bases unmatched to any gene: 8.

This CDR3 reads CASSVSNGLAGVTDTQYF. CDR3 DNA sequence: TGTGCCAGCAGCGTATCAAACGGACTAGCGGGGGTTACAGATACGCAGTATTTT. The chain joins TRBV9 to TRBJ2-3; TRBD2 matches at 13 bases. After removal of 1 base from V and 3 bases from J, the junction contained 8 bases not matched to a gene. The CDR3 extends over 18 amino acids. CDR1 SGDLS and CDR2 YYNGEE come from the germline V gene.

V usage is TRBV5-5 and J usage is TRBJ1-1, with 7 bases that match TRBD1. This CDR3 is 14 amino acids long. V shed 3 bases and J 3 bases; nucleotides not matched to a gene: 5. CDR1 and CDR2 (germline): SGHKS, YYEKEE (reference sequence). CDR3: CASSSHQGDTEAFF. DNA of the CDR3: TGTGCCAGCAGCTCACATCAGGGGGACACTGAAGCTTTCTTT.

The chain carries TRBV19 and TRBJ2-5; 9 nucleotides agree with TRBD2. Per germline, CDR1 LNHDA and CDR2 SQIVND (reference sequence). J was trimmed by 4 bases and V by 5 bases; bases with no gene match: 8. CDR3 length: 15 amino acids. Here the CDR3 DNA reads TGTGCCAGTAGTGATAGCGGGAGCGTGCGAGAGACCCAGTACTTC. Residues: CASSDSGSVRETQYF.

This clone showed up just a few times. The CDR3 nucleotides read TGTGCCTGGAGTGTATACGGTGGAGCCCAGCATTTT. The encoded protein is CAWSVYGGAQHF. This sequence joins TRBV30 and TRBJ1-5; D not resolved. In germline, CDR1 is GTSNPN, CDR2 SVGIG (reference sequence). V lost 0 bases, J lost 11 bases, and 11 bases lay in between. This CDR3 is built from 12 residues.

This chain connects TRBV5-6 to TRBJ2-7; TRBD2 aligns across 7 bases. Germline values: CDR1 SGHDT, CDR2 YYEEEE. The ends lost 4 bases at V and 8 bases at J; junction bases unmatched: 9. There are 13 residues in the CDR3. CDR3 residues: CASSPKRSGKQYF. In DNA form, the CDR3 reads TGTGCCAGCAGCCCAAAAAGGAGCGGGAAGCAGTACTTC.

The chain uses TRBV19 and TRBJ1-5, with a weak D call TRBD1 (6 bases). V lost 7 bases to trimming and J lost 2 bases, with 12 bases between them. This CDR3 spans 14 amino acids. Per the germline V gene, CDR1 is LNHDA and CDR2 is SQIVND (reference sequence). CDR3 sequence: CASIYRDGNQPQHF. In nucleotides, the CDR3 is TGTGCCAGTATCTACAGGGACGGCAATCAGCCCCAGCATTTT.